This T cell receptor beta chain came from a study of siplizumab effects on memory and regulatory T cells. Study observations and caveats: No naive or memory phenotype could be assigned to roughly 80-95% of proliferating clones. Suppressive activity of Tregs proliferating in siplizumab cultures remained unconfirmed. Alloreactive clones mapping to unstimulated subsets formed only a minor fraction. Under siplizumab, an average roughly 69% of mappable alloreactive CD4+ clones were Treg-derived, compared with under 35% in controls.

As for this clone: Its matching antigen is unknown.

The table came from immunoSEQ multiplex PCR; TCRdb's copy has only in-frame clones and leaves some out. In the table there are around 68,000 clones, over 75% of which are singletons. The V gene end was trimmed by 5 bases and the J gene end by 1 base; junction bases not matched to a gene: 4. The CDR3 is 13 residues long. From germline, CDR1 is GTSNPN and CDR2 SVGIG (reference sequence). The clonotype was recovered from a human donor in good health. This chain links TRBV30 with TRBJ1-2; TRBD1 agrees at 7 bases. The sequenced sample was Tregs sorted from blood. The CDR3 sequence: CAWGTEFNYGYTF. CDR3 coding DNA: TGTGCCTGGGGGACAGAATTTAACTATGGCTACACCTTC.